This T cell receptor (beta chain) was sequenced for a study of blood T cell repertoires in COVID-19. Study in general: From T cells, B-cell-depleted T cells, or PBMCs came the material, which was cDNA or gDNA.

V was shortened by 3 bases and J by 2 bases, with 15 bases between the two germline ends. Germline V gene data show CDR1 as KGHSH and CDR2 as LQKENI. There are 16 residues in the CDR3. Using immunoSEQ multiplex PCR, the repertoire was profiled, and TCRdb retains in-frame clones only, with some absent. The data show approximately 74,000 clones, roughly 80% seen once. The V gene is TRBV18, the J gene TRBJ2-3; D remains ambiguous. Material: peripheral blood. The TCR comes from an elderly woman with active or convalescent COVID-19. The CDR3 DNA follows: TGTGCCAGCTCACCTGGCCCCTTACAGAACACAGATACGCAGTATTTT. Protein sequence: CASSPGPLQNTDTQYF.